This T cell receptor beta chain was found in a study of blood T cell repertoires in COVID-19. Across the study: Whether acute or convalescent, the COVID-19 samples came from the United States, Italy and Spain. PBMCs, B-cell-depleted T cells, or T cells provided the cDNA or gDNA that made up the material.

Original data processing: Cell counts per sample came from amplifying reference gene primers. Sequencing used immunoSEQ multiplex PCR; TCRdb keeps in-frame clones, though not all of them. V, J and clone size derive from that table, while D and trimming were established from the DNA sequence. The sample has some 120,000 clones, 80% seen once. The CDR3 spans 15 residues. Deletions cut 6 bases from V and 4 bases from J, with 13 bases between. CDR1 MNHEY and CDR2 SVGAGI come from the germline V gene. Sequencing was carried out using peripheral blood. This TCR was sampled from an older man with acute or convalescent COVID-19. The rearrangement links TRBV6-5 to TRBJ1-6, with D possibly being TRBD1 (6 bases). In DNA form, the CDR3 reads TGTGCCAGCAGCCTCGGACAGCAGTATAATTCACCCCTCCACTTT. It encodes CASSLGQQYNSPLHF.